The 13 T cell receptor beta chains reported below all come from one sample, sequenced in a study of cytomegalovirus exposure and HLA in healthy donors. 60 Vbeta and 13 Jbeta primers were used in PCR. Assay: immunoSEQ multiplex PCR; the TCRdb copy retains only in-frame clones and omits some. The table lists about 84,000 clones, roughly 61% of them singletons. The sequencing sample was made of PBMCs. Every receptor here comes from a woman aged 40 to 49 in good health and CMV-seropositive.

DNA of the CDR3: TGTGCCAGCAGCCGCGGGACTAGCGGGATAGGTGAGCAGTTCTTC. Translation: CASSRGTSGIGEQFF. The chain joins TRBV11-2 to TRBJ2-1; TRBD2 matches 13 bases. Germline assignment: CDR1 SGHAT and CDR2 FQNNGV. This CDR3 has 15 residues. V lost 5 bases, J lost 9 bases, and 7 bases stayed unmatched.

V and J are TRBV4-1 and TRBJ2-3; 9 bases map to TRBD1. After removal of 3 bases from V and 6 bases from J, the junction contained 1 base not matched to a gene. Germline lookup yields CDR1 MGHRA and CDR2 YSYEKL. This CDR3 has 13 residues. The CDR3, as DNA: TGCGCCAGCAGCCACGGGACAGGGGATACGCAGTATTTT. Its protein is CASSHGTGDTQYF.

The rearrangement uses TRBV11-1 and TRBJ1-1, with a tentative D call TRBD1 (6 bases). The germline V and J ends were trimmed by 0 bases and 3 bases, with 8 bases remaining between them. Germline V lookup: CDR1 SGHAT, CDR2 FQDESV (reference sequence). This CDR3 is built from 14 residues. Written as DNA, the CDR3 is TGTGCCAGCAGCTTAGCACAGGGTGACACTGAAGCTTTCTTT. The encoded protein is CASSLAQGDTEAFF. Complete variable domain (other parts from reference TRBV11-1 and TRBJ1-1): EAEVAQSPRYKITEKSQAVAFWCDPISGHATLYWYRQILGQGPELLVQFQDESVVDDSQLPKDRFSAERLKGVDSTLKIQPAELGDSAMYLCASSLAQGDTEAFFGQGTRLTVV.

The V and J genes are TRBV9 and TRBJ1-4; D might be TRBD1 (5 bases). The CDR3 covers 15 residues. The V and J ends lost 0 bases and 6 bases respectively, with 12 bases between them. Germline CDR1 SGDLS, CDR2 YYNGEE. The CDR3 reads CASSVDPGPDEKLFF. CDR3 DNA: TGTGCCAGCAGCGTAGATCCAGGGCCAGATGAAAAACTGTTTTTT.

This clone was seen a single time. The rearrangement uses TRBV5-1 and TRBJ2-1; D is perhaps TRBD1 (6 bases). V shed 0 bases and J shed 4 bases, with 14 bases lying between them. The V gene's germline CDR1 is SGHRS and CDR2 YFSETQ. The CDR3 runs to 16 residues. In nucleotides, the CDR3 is TGCGCCAGCAGCTTGGAAGTACAGGGCCTATACAATGAGCAGTTCTTC. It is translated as CASSLEVQGLYNEQFF.

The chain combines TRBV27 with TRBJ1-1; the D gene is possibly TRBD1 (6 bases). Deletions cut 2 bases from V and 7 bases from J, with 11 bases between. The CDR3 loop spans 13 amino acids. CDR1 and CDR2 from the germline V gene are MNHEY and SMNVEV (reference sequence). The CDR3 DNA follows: TGTGCCAGCAGTTTAACAGGGCTTTATGAAGCTTTCTTT. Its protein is CASSLTGLYEAFF.

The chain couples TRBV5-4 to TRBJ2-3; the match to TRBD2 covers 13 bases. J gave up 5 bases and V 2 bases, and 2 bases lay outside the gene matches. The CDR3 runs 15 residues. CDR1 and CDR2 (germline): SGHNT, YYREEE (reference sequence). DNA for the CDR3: TGTGCCAGCAGCTTAGGACTAGCGGGAGTAGATACGCAGTATTTT. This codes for CASSLGLAGVDTQYF.

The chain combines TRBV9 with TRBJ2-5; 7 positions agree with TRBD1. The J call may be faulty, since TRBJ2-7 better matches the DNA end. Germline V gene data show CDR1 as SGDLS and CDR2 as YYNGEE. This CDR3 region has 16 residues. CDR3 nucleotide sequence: TGTGCCAGCAGCGTAGCTGCGGACAGGACCACCTACGAGCAGTACTTC. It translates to CASSVAADRTTYEQYF.

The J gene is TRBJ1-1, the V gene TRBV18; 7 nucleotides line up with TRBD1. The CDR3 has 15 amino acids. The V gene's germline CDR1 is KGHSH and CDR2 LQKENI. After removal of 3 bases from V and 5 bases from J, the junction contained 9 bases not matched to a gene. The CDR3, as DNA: TGTGCCAGCTCACCGTTACAGGGGCCAAGAACTGAAGCTTTCTTT. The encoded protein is CASSPLQGPRTEAFF.

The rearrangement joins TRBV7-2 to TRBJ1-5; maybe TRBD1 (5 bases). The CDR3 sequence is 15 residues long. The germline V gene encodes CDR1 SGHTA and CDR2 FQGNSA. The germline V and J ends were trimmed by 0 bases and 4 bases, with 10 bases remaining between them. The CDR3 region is CASSLALAGNQPQHF. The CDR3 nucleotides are TGTGCCAGCAGCTTAGCGTTGGCAGGGAATCAGCCCCAGCATTTT.

This chain's CDR3 is CASSQDMNTEAFF. CDR3 DNA: TGTGCCAGCAGCCAAGACATGAACACTGAAGCTTTCTTT. V and J are TRBV7-2 and TRBJ1-1, with no clear D. The CDR3 runs to 13 residues. Looked up from germline, CDR1 is SGHTA and CDR2 is FQGNSA. With 5 bases removed from V and 0 bases from J, the gap between germline ends came to 7 bases.

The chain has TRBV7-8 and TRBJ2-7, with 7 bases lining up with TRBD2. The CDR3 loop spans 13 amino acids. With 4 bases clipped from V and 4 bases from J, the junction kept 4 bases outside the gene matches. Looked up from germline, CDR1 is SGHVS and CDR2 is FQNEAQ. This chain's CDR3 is CASSSGGLYEQYF. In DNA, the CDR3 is TGTGCCAGCAGCTCGGGAGGTCTGTACGAGCAGTACTTC. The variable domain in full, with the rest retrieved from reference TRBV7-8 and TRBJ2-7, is GAGVSQSPRYKVAKRGQDVALRCDPISGHVSLFWYQQALGQGPEFLTYFQNEAQLDKSGLPSDRFFAERPEGSVSTLKIQRTQQEDSAVYLCASSSGGLYEQYFGPGTRLTVT.

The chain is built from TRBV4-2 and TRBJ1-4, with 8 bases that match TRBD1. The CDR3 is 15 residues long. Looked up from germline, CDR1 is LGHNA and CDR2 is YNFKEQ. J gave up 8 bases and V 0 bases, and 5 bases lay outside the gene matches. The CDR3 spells CASSQEGGDREKLFF. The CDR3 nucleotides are TGTGCCAGCAGCCAAGAGGGCGGGGACAGGGAAAAACTGTTTTTT.